This T cell receptor beta chain was observed in a study of cytomegalovirus exposure and HLA in healthy donors. In the study overall: There were several hundred genotyped donors. Of these, roughly 86% fell in the genetic ancestry cluster associated with self-reported Caucasian donors.

13 Jbeta primers and 60 Vbeta primers were used for the PCR. TCRdb's table, derived via immunoSEQ multiplex PCR, lists solely in-frame clones and lacks some. The sample has fewer than 200,000 clones; roughly 76% are singletons. The CDR3 length is 16 residues. The germline CDR1 and CDR2 sequences are SGHTA and FQGNSA. Germline trimming cut 3 bases from V and 1 base from J; bases unmatched to any gene: 3. CMV serostatus data were not documented for this donor. The clonotype was recovered from a human donor in good health. V gene TRBV7-2 combines with J gene TRBJ2-7; TRBD2 agrees at 13 bases. Material for sequencing was PBMCs. The CDR3 nucleotides read TGTGCCAGCAGCTTGACTAGCGGGGGGCAATCCTACGAGCAGTACTTC. It translates to CASSLTSGGQSYEQYF.